This T cell receptor (beta chain) was sequenced in a study of blood T cell repertoires in COVID-19. For the study at large: PBMCs, B-cell-depleted T cells, or T cells provided the cDNA or gDNA that made up the material.

Original analysis: Estimation of nucleated cell counts was performed using reference gene primer amplification. Only in-frame clones appear in the TCRdb table, and some are missing; sequencing was by immunoSEQ multiplex PCR. V, J and clone size are taken as reported in that table, and D and trimming were inferred from the DNA itself. Of about 40,000 clones listed, roughly 93% were seen once; the top ten hold about 9.2%. Germline CDR1 is LNHDA and CDR2 is SQIVND (reference sequence). Unmatched junction bases numbered 4, after V lost 6 bases and J lost 6 bases. The CDR3 totals 13 residues. The chain links TRBV19 to TRBJ1-5; 8 bases are shared with TRBD1. Specimen: peripheral blood. This TCR came from a man between 45 and 60 years old with active COVID-19. The CDR3 DNA reads TGTGCCAGTAGCGGGACAGGCGGTCAGCCCCAGCATTTT. Its translation: CASSGTGGQPQHF.